This is a list of T cell receptor beta chains from one sample in a study of T-cell reconstitution after alpha-beta-depleted transplantation in children. MiXCR was run by TCRdb on the PCR reads, yielding one entry per CDR3 protein. The table shows hundreds of thousands of distinct CDR3 sequences, with roughly 17% occurring only once. Sequencing used PBMCs, mostly from graft donor cells, obtained 360 days after TCRalphabeta/CD19-depleted stem cell transplant. The receptors were gathered from a boy under three years old who had a stem cell transplant for Wiskott-Aldrich syndrome, so the T cells may come from the graft donor. Both conserved end residues are part of each CDR3. The order of the fields is J gene, V gene, clone size, D gene, CDR3 protein, CDR3 DNA. The D gene is left open where the match is weak. Size is stated for part of the rows, as once, few or many counts, or as a class when the clone is expanded.

j_gene: TRBJ2-5
v_gene: TRBV5-5
abundance: .
d_gene: TRBD2
CDR3aa: CASSPPKRGRETQYF
CDR3nt: TGTGCCAGCAGCCCACCGAAGCGGGGTCGGGAGACCCAGTACTTC

j_gene: TRBJ2-5
v_gene: TRBV2
abundance: few
d_gene: .
CDR3aa: CASSHLELQETQYF
CDR3nt: TGTGCCAGCAGTCATTTGGAGCTCCAAGAGACCCAGTACTTC

j_gene: TRBJ2-7
v_gene: TRBV10-3
abundance: .
d_gene: .
CDR3aa: CAISGRVYEQYF
CDR3nt: TGTGCCATCAGCGGGAGAGTCTACGAGCAGTACTTC

j_gene: TRBJ2-1
v_gene: TRBV9
abundance: .
d_gene: .
CDR3aa: CASSVASRNNEQFF
CDR3nt: TGTGCCAGCAGCGTAGCTAGCAGGAACAATGAGCAGTTCTTC

j_gene: TRBJ2-5
v_gene: TRBV12-3/TRBV12-4
abundance: few
d_gene: .
CDR3aa: CASSLGKGTVQETQYF
CDR3nt: TGTGCCAGCAGTTTGGGCAAAGGGACGGTACAAGAGACCCAGTACTTC

j_gene: TRBJ2-7
v_gene: TRBV20-1
abundance: few
d_gene: .
CDR3aa: CSARETGWGYEQYF
CDR3nt: TGCAGTGCTAGAGAAACAGGGTGGGGCTACGAGCAGTACTTC

j_gene: TRBJ1-4
v_gene: TRBV12-3/TRBV12-4
abundance: .
d_gene: .
CDR3aa: CASARRAFREKLFF
CDR3nt: TGTGCCAGTGCCCGGCGGGCCTTTCGTGAAAAACTGTTTTTT

j_gene: TRBJ2-7
v_gene: TRBV7-2
abundance: few
d_gene: .
CDR3aa: CASSLGTASLSYEQYF
CDR3nt: TGTGCCAGCAGCTTAGGGACAGCTTCCCTTTCCTACGAGCAGTACTTC

j_gene: TRBJ2-1
v_gene: TRBV20-1
abundance: many
d_gene: TRBD2
CDR3aa: CSARDPLTSGGPLQFF
CDR3nt: TGCAGTGCTAGAGATCCGCTGACTAGCGGGGGTCCTTTGCAGTTCTTC

j_gene: TRBJ1-5
v_gene: TRBV12-3/TRBV12-4
abundance: .
d_gene: .
CDR3aa: CASSLYAGVRQPQHF
CDR3nt: TGTGCCAGCAGTCTTTATGCGGGGGTCCGCCAGCCCCAGCATTTT

j_gene: TRBJ2-5
v_gene: TRBV20-1
abundance: few
d_gene: .
CDR3aa: CSARSAQETQYF
CDR3nt: TGCAGTGCTAGAAGCGCCCAAGAGACCCAGTACTTC

j_gene: TRBJ2-5
v_gene: TRBV4-2
abundance: .
d_gene: TRBD2
CDR3aa: CASSSIGTSGAWQETQYF
CDR3nt: TGTGCCAGCAGCTCCATAGGGACTAGCGGGGCATGGCAAGAGACCCAGTACTTC

j_gene: TRBJ2-1
v_gene: TRBV7-8
abundance: .
d_gene: TRBD2
CDR3aa: CASSLARGRAGDNEQFF
CDR3nt: TGTGCCAGCAGCTTAGCGCGCGGGAGGGCCGGGGACAATGAGCAGTTCTTC

j_gene: TRBJ2-7
v_gene: TRBV29-1
abundance: .
d_gene: TRBD2
CDR3aa: CSVDGLAGSASSYEQYF
CDR3nt: TGCAGCGTTGATGGACTAGCGGGCTCCGCGAGCTCCTACGAGCAGTACTTC

j_gene: TRBJ1-2
v_gene: TRBV6-1
abundance: .
d_gene: TRBD1
CDR3aa: CASSTPGGETYGYTF
CDR3nt: TGTGCCAGCAGCACTCCAGGGGGCGAAACTTATGGCTACACCTTC

j_gene: TRBJ2-3
v_gene: TRBV12-3/TRBV12-4
abundance: .
d_gene: .
CDR3aa: CASCWGPPGQYF
CDR3nt: TGTGCCAGCTGTTGGGGTCCCCCGGGGCAGTATTTT

j_gene: TRBJ1-6
v_gene: TRBV30
abundance: many
d_gene: .
CDR3aa: CAWSVGHRSPLHF
CDR3nt: TGTGCCTGGAGTGTAGGACATCGATCACCCCTCCACTTT

j_gene: TRBJ2-3
v_gene: TRBV7-2
abundance: few
d_gene: .
CDR3aa: CASSWERKTDTQYF
CDR3nt: TGTGCCAGCAGTTGGGAACGGAAAACAGATACGCAGTATTTT

j_gene: TRBJ2-3
v_gene: TRBV14
abundance: few
d_gene: .
CDR3aa: CASSQRTLSTDTQYF
CDR3nt: TGTGCCAGCAGCCAAAGGACCCTCAGCACAGATACGCAGTATTTT

j_gene: TRBJ2-3
v_gene: TRBV7-2
abundance: few
d_gene: TRBD1
CDR3aa: CASSLHGRGRTDTQYF
CDR3nt: TGTGCCAGCAGCTTACACGGCAGGGGGCGCACAGATACGCAGTATTTT

j_gene: TRBJ2-7
v_gene: TRBV24-1
abundance: few
d_gene: .
CDR3aa: CATSEVGRSYEQYF
CDR3nt: TGTGCCACCAGTGAGGTCGGGAGATCCTACGAGCAGTACTTC

j_gene: TRBJ2-3
v_gene: TRBV12-3/TRBV12-4
abundance: few
d_gene: .
CDR3aa: CASKVRGSRTDTQYF
CDR3nt: TGTGCCAGCAAGGTCCGGGGCAGTCGCACAGATACGCAGTATTTT

j_gene: TRBJ2-7
v_gene: TRBV5-1
abundance: few
d_gene: .
CDR3aa: CASSSDPSGEQYF
CDR3nt: TGCGCCAGCAGTTCCGACCCGTCCGGCGAGCAGTACTTC

j_gene: TRBJ2-4
v_gene: TRBV2
abundance: few
d_gene: .
CDR3aa: CASSDRRDILAKNIQYF
CDR3nt: TGTGCCAGCAGTGACCGCCGGGACATCCTAGCCAAAAACATTCAGTACTTC

j_gene: TRBJ2-1
v_gene: TRBV5-5
abundance: many
d_gene: .
CDR3aa: CASSPLTSFYNEQFF
CDR3nt: TGTGCCAGCAGTCCGCTCACAAGCTTTTACAATGAGCAGTTCTTC

j_gene: TRBJ2-6
v_gene: TRBV5-1
abundance: few
d_gene: .
CDR3aa: CASSPDIGNGANVLTF
CDR3nt: TGCGCCAGCAGCCCGGACATCGGTAATGGGGCCAACGTCCTGACTTTC

j_gene: TRBJ2-3
v_gene: TRBV5-1
abundance: .
d_gene: TRBD1
CDR3aa: CASSFLSGQGTITQYF
CDR3nt: TGCGCCAGCAGCTTTCTCTCGGGACAGGGAACGATCACGCAGTATTTT

j_gene: TRBJ1-2
v_gene: TRBV6-5
abundance: .
d_gene: TRBD1
CDR3aa: CASSYGDSLNYGYTF
CDR3nt: TGTGCCAGCAGTTACGGGGACAGCCTTAACTATGGCTACACCTTC

j_gene: TRBJ2-3
v_gene: TRBV7-9
abundance: .
d_gene: .
CDR3aa: CASSPRGREHTGTQYF
CDR3nt: TGTGCCAGCAGCCCGAGGGGGCGGGAGCACACAGGTACGCAGTATTTT

j_gene: TRBJ1-1
v_gene: TRBV15
abundance: .
d_gene: .
CDR3aa: CATSRLKVNTEAFF
CDR3nt: TGTGCCACCAGCAGATTAAAAGTGAACACTGAAGCTTTCTTT

j_gene: TRBJ2-3
v_gene: TRBV20-1
abundance: .
d_gene: .
CDR3aa: CSARDTVDTQYF
CDR3nt: TGCAGTGCTAGAGATACAGTCGATACGCAGTATTTT

j_gene: TRBJ2-1
v_gene: TRBV18
abundance: .
d_gene: .
CDR3aa: CASSRTKRAYNEQFF
CDR3nt: TGTGCCAGCTCGCGGACCAAGCGGGCCTACAATGAGCAGTTCTTC

j_gene: TRBJ2-3
v_gene: TRBV27
abundance: few
d_gene: TRBD2
CDR3aa: CASPTGLAGAGAVTDTQYF
CDR3nt: TGTGCCTCCCCGACCGGACTAGCGGGAGCGGGGGCAGTCACAGATACGCAGTATTTT

j_gene: TRBJ1-4
v_gene: TRBV12-3/TRBV12-4
abundance: .
d_gene: .
CDR3aa: CASSLIPGEKLFF
CDR3nt: TGTGCCAGCAGTTTAATTCCAGGGGAAAAACTGTTTTTT

j_gene: TRBJ2-5
v_gene: TRBV2
abundance: few
d_gene: .
CDR3aa: CASRLPVTGPQETQYF
CDR3nt: TGTGCCAGCAGGCTACCGGTTACAGGGCCCCAAGAGACCCAGTACTTC

j_gene: TRBJ2-1
v_gene: TRBV12-3/TRBV12-4
abundance: many
d_gene: .
CDR3aa: CASSSFSYNEQFF
CDR3nt: TGTGCCAGCAGTTCCTTCTCCTACAATGAGCAGTTCTTC

j_gene: TRBJ2-7
v_gene: TRBV11-2
abundance: .
d_gene: TRBD1
CDR3aa: CASSILPGQSSGQYF
CDR3nt: TGTGCCAGCAGCATTCTCCCGGGACAGTCCTCCGGGCAGTACTTC